This T cell receptor (beta chain) is drawn from a study of OX40 agonist ivuxolimab in advanced cancers. Points from the study as a whole: The mean number of expanded clones was higher in CD8+ T cells than in CD4+.

Using immunoSEQ multiplex PCR, the repertoire was profiled, and TCRdb retains in-frame clones only, with some absent. The sample shows around 68,000 clones, around 93% of them seen only once. About this clone: What it recognizes is unknown.

The germline V gene encodes CDR1 SGHVS and CDR2 FQNEAQ. This CDR3 contains 13 residues. Trimming shortened V by 1 base and J by 6 bases, and 8 bases separated the two germline ends. The source of this sequence is an adult with an advanced solid tumor such as melanoma, head and neck, liver or kidney cancer. The source was CD4+ or CD8+ T cells sorted from blood, collected in a trial of the OX40 agonist ivuxolimab. This chain connects TRBV7-8 to TRBJ2-3, with no clear D. CDR3 in DNA: TGTGCCAGCAGCTTAGTAGCATTCGATACGCAGTATTTT. As protein: CASSLVAFDTQYF.